The rows below give T cell receptor beta chains drawn from one sample of a study of T cell responses to AZD1222 COVID-19 vaccine. Here immunoSEQ multiplex PCR was the method, and the copy in TCRdb shows in-frame clones only, minus some. The table lists around 150,000 clones, approximately 90% of them singletons. The sample consisted of peripheral blood, taken on day 0 of MenACWY control vaccination. Every receptor here comes from an adult in good health. Both conserved end residues are part of each CDR3. A D gene is named only where the DNA matches it firmly. Clone size is not always given. Where it is, it says once, few, many or a class for expanded clones.

D gene	clone size	V gene	J gene	CDR3 protein	CDR3 DNA
-	-	TRBV10-3	TRBJ1-2	CAISENPTGPYGYTF	TGTGCCATCAGTGAAAACCCCACGGGACCATATGGCTACACCTTC
-	-	TRBV5-4	TRBJ1-3	CASSPDSNKLDTIYF	TGTGCCAGCAGCCCTGACAGTAACAAGCTGGACACCATATATTTT
-	-	TRBV24-1	TRBJ2-6	CATSDQGRTGANVLTF	TGTGCCACCAGTGACCAAGGGAGAACTGGGGCCAACGTCCTGACTTTC
-	once	TRBV23-1	TRBJ2-7	CASSHLRDQAYEQYF	TGCGCCAGCAGTCATCTCCGGGACCAAGCCTACGAGCAGTACTTC
-	once	TRBV28	TRBJ1-2	CASSVSSSYNYGYTF	TGTGCCAGCAGCGTTTCCAGTTCCTATAACTATGGCTACACCTTC
TRBD1	once	TRBV9	TRBJ1-4	CASSTGQGGTLDEKLFF	TGTGCCAGCAGCACAGGACAGGGGGGGACCTTGGATGAAAAACTGTTTTTT
-	-	TRBV15	TRBJ1-2	CATSTDGVVNYGYTF	TGTGCCACCAGCACCGACGGGGTAGTCAACTATGGCTACACCTTC
TRBD1	-	TRBV28	TRBJ1-5	CAGGTEDQPQHF	TGTGCCGGTGGGACAGAAGATCAGCCCCAGCATTTT
-	-	TRBV11-3	TRBJ1-1	CASSPSVGQGKEAFF	TGTGCCAGCAGCCCTTCAGTCGGCCAGGGGAAGGAAGCTTTCTTT
TRBD1	few	TRBV5-4	TRBJ2-7	CASSPGQGSYEQYF	TGTGCCAGCAGCCCGGGACAGGGTTCCTACGAGCAGTACTTC
TRBD1	-	TRBV28	TRBJ1-2	CASSSTGVGYGYTF	TGTGCCAGCAGTTCCACAGGGGTGGGCTATGGCTACACCTTC
-	-	TRBV18	TRBJ1-3	CASSPGSKSSGNTIYF	TGTGCCAGCTCACCAGGGTCGAAGAGCTCTGGAAACACCATATATTTT
-	-	TRBV7-2	TRBJ2-1	CASSLATSREQFF	TGTGCCAGCAGCTTAGCGACATCCCGGGAGCAGTTCTTC
-	-	TRBV2	TRBJ1-6	CASSDRQDSPLHF	TGTGCCAGCAGCGACCGACAGGATTCACCCCTCCACTTT
-	-	TRBV4-2	TRBJ2-7	CASSLAQGGSGEQYF	TGTGCCAGCAGCCTCGCCCAGGGGGGCTCGGGAGAGCAGTACTTC
TRBD1	-	TRBV28	TRBJ2-1	CASSRPGQGTFEQFF	TGTGCCAGCAGCAGACCGGGACAGGGGACGTTTGAGCAGTTCTTC
-	-	TRBV5-5	TRBJ2-5	CASTQGDRGPQETQYF	TGTGCCAGCACCCAAGGGGACCGGGGGCCACAAGAGACCCAGTACTTC
-	-	TRBV28	TRBJ2-7	CASSLYETDYEQYF	TGTGCCAGCAGTTTATACGAGACGGACTACGAGCAGTACTTC
TRBD1	-	TRBV7-2	TRBJ1-3	CASSPYRGGGNTIYF	TGTGCCAGCAGCCCGTACAGGGGCGGTGGAAACACCATATATTTT
-	-	TRBV9	TRBJ1-1	CASSVAGENTEAFF	TGTGCCAGCAGCGTAGCGGGCGAGAACACTGAAGCTTTCTTT
TRBD1	-	TRBV12-3/TRBV12-4	TRBJ1-4	CASSFHRGEKLFF	TGTGCCAGCAGTTTCCACAGGGGTGAAAAACTGTTTTTT
TRBD1	-	TRBV18	TRBJ1-6	CASSSGQGVSPLHF	TGTGCCAGCTCTTCCGGACAGGGGGTTTCACCCCTCCACTTT
-	-	TRBV7-8	TRBJ1-2	CASSFSLTDYGYTF	TGTGCCAGCAGCTTTAGCCTTACTGATTATGGCTACACCTTC
TRBD2	-	TRBV2	TRBJ2-1	CASSTLAGGVNEQFF	TGTGCCAGCAGTACCCTAGCGGGAGGTGTTAATGAGCAGTTCTTC
-	-	TRBV24-1	TRBJ2-1	CATSDLPGDGEQFF	TGTGCCACCAGTGATTTGCCTGGGGACGGTGAGCAGTTCTTC
-	-	TRBV7-2	TRBJ2-1	CASSFSNRVGNNEQFF	TGTGCCAGCAGCTTCTCAAACCGGGTAGGAAACAATGAGCAGTTCTTC
-	once	TRBV5-1	TRBJ1-3	CASSPTTEGANTIYF	TGCGCCAGCAGCCCTACGACAGAGGGAGCAAACACCATATATTTT
-	-	TRBV7-2	TRBJ1-3	CASSLRFSGNTIYF	TGTGCCAGCAGCTTACGGTTCTCTGGAAACACCATATATTTT
-	-	TRBV19	TRBJ1-2	CASSTGHVSYTF	TGTGCCAGTAGTACCGGACACGTGAGCTACACCTTC
TRBD1	-	TRBV27	TRBJ2-7	CASSLRGTGAYEQYF	TGTGCCAGCAGTTTGCGAGGGACAGGGGCCTACGAGCAGTACTTC
-	once	TRBV4-3	TRBJ1-1	CASSQEAGNTEAFF	TGCGCCAGCAGCCAAGAAGCCGGGAACACTGAAGCTTTCTTT
-	-	TRBV4-3	TRBJ1-5	CASSQDAGGPPPQHF	TGCGCCAGCAGCCAAGATGCTGGCGGACCTCCTCCCCAGCATTTT
-	-	TRBV28	TRBJ2-7	CASISGQSSYEQYF	TGTGCCAGCATCTCTGGACAGAGCTCCTACGAGCAGTACTTC
-	-	TRBV9	TRBJ2-3	CASSVQSQGADTQYF	TGTGCCAGCAGCGTGCAGTCCCAGGGTGCAGATACGCAGTATTTT
-	-	TRBV21-1	TRBJ2-2	CASCSEFMLSTGELFF	TGTGCCAGCTGCTCAGAGTTTATGTTGAGCACCGGGGAGCTGTTTTTT
-	-	TRBV11-2	TRBJ1-1	CASSFRWDPEAFF	TGTGCCAGCAGCTTTAGATGGGACCCTGAAGCTTTCTTT
-	-	TRBV10-3	TRBJ2-7	CAISESGETVSYEQYF	TGTGCCATCAGTGAGTCGGGGGAGACAGTCTCCTACGAGCAGTACTTC